The next 30 T cell receptor beta chains were all read from a single sample in a study of T-cell reconstitution after alpha-beta-depleted transplantation in children. Unique molecular identifiers were incorporated when the TCRbeta library was constructed. TCRdb fed the PCR reads into MiXCR, producing one record per CDR3 protein. The profile shows around 600,000 distinct CDR3 sequences, under 12% of them singletons. The sample in question was PBMCs from the stem cell graft donor, obtained from the stem cell graft. The receptors here all came from a human donor who donated a stem cell graft to a child with acute myeloid leukemia.

This chain connects TRBV5-1 to TRBJ1-2; maybe TRBD1 (5 bases). V gave up 0 bases and J gave up 6 bases, with 12 bases separating them. The CDR3 is made up of 14 amino acids. Germline V lookup: CDR1 SGHRS, CDR2 YFSETQ. The CDR3 DNA reads TGCGCCAGCAGCTTGGCGGCGGGGGATCATGGCTACACCTTC. The encoded protein is CASSLAAGDHGYTF.

This clonotype occurred many times. The rearrangement joins TRBV7-9 to TRBJ2-1; perhaps TRBD2 as D (6 bases). Germline-derived CDR1 and CDR2 are SEHNR and FQNEAQ (reference sequence). The CDR3 spans 13 residues. V dropped 5 bases and J dropped 16 bases, with 21 bases sitting between them. CDR3 coding DNA: TGTGCCAGCAGCCCGCCTTTAGGAGGGCGGTGTTTCTTC. Translating it yields CASSPPLGGRCFF.

By share of the sample, this clonotype is medium-sized. The V gene is TRBV7-9, the J gene TRBJ2-7, with D unresolved. Trimming removed 2 bases at V and 3 bases at J, with 8 bases between. The CDR3 is 13 amino acids. The germline gives CDR1 SEHNR, CDR2 FQNEAQ (reference sequence). This chain's CDR3 is CASSLPGSYEQYF. The DNA of the CDR3 is TGTGCCAGCAGCTTACCCGGCAGCTACGAGCAGTACTTC.

The V gene is TRBV5-1, the J gene TRBJ1-1; possibly TRBD1 for D (6 bases). This CDR3 spans 16 amino acids. Between the trimmed V and J ends, which lost 2 bases and 0 bases, there was a span of 14 bases. CDR1 and CDR2 (germline): SGHRS, YFSETQ. The DNA for the CDR3 is TGCGCCAGCAGCTTCCGGGGGGCTCGGTTGAACACTGAAGCTTTCTTT. Translated: CASSFRGARLNTEAFF.

In its sample, this clonotype was seen a few times. V is TRBV5-1 and J is TRBJ2-7, with 9 bases lining up with TRBD1. Germline trimming cut 1 base from V and 6 bases from J; bases unmatched to any gene: 8. Germline V gives CDR1 SGHRS, CDR2 YFSETQ. The CDR3 contains 15 residues. The CDR3 here is CASSLPGQGPTEQYF. The CDR3 region has the DNA TGCGCCAGCAGCTTGCCGGGACAGGGCCCTACCGAGCAGTACTTC.

V is TRBV12-3 or TRBV12-4 and J is TRBJ2-1; TRBD2 matches 11 bases. Losses at the gene ends were 2 bases for V and 8 bases for J; bases not matched to a gene: 11. This CDR3 contains 17 residues. The CDR3 DNA sequence: TGTGCCAGCAGTTTATCACTAGCGGGAGCTGGTTGGGATGAGCAGTTCTTC. Translation gives CASSLSLAGAGWDEQFF.

In its sample, this clonotype was seen a few times. The rearrangement uses TRBV2 and TRBJ2-5, with D unclear. This CDR3 has 10 residues. Trimming stripped 6 bases from V and 5 bases from J, with 4 bases between. CDR1 is SNHLY, CDR2 FYNNEI, per germline. CDR3 amino acids: CASRVETQYF. The CDR3 DNA is TGTGCCAGCAGGGTGGAGACCCAGTACTTC.

There are many counts of this clonotype. The chain is built from TRBV29-1 and TRBJ2-4, with D possibly TRBD2 on 5 matching bases. This CDR3 is 13 amino acids long. Germline V CDR1 and CDR2: SQVTM, ANQGSEA. V was clipped by 1 base and J by 2 bases, with 6 bases between them. The CDR3, as DNA: TGCAGCGTTGAAGCGGGGTCCAAAAACATTCAGTACTTC. Residues: CSVEAGSKNIQYF.

Many counts were recorded for this clonotype. This chain connects TRBV20-1 to TRBJ2-7, with a possible D match to TRBD2 (5 bases). The CDR3 totals 11 residues. CDR1 and CDR2 (germline): DFQATT, SNEGSKA (reference sequence). The germline V and J ends were trimmed by 3 bases and 3 bases, with 6 bases remaining between them. The CDR3 nucleotides read TGCAGTGCTAGCGGGGACTACGAGCAGTACTTC. It codes for CSASGDYEQYF.

This clonotype was counted a few times. The chain is built from TRBV7-9 and TRBJ2-1; no clear D gene. Per germline, CDR1 SEHNR and CDR2 FQNEAQ (reference sequence). Trimming took off 3 bases at V and 9 bases at J, with 6 bases between the two ends. The CDR3 is 11 residues long. The chain's CDR3 is CASSFLGEQFF. The CDR3, as DNA: TGTGCCAGCAGCTTTCTGGGTGAGCAGTTCTTC.

This chain joins TRBV25-1 and TRBJ1-3; D not certain. The length of the CDR3 is 15 residues. Germline assignment: CDR1 MGHDK and CDR2 SYGVNS. The germline V and J ends were trimmed by 6 bases and 3 bases, with 15 bases remaining between them. The chain's CDR3 is CASSAGLLCGNTIYF. CDR3 sequence (DNA): TGTGCCAGCAGCGCCGGACTCCTCTGTGGAAACACCATATATTTT.

The V call is TRBV27, the J call TRBJ2-5; the D gene is possibly TRBD1 (6 bases). The germline gives CDR1 MNHEY, CDR2 SMNVEV (reference sequence). The CDR3 extends over 14 amino acids. Trimming removed 5 bases from V and 1 base from J, with 11 bases in between. The CDR3 DNA sequence: TGTGCCAGCAGTGGTCGGACAGTCCAAGAGACCCAGTACTTC. It translates to CASSGRTVQETQYF.

This clonotype was seen more than once but under ten times. The chain joins TRBV10-3 to TRBJ1-1; 7 bases are shared with TRBD1. Germline-derived CDR1 and CDR2 are ENHRY and SYGVKD. The CDR3 length is 15 residues. After removal of 9 bases from V and 1 base from J, the junction contained 11 bases not matched to a gene. Here the CDR3 DNA reads TGTGCCATTGCAACAGGGGCCTGGGAGAACACTGAAGCTTTCTTT. Translated: CAIATGAWENTEAFF.

This clonotype showed up just a few times. The rearrangement uses TRBV20-1 and TRBJ2-1, with 8 nucleotides matching TRBD2. The J segment lost 1 base and the V segment lost 5 bases, leaving 4 bases of the junction unmatched. The CDR3 loop spans 14 amino acids. CDR1 and CDR2 (germline): DFQATT, SNEGSKA (reference sequence). CDR3 loop: CSAPTSASYNEQFF. DNA for the CDR3: TGCAGTGCTCCGACTAGCGCATCCTACAATGAGCAGTTCTTC.

This clonotype was seen more than once but under ten times. This chain connects TRBV20-1 to TRBJ2-7; D is ambiguous. V was shortened by 1 base and J by 2 bases, with 6 bases between the two germline ends. CDR3 length equals 12 residues. The V gene's germline CDR1 is DFQATT and CDR2 SNEGSKA (reference sequence). Written as DNA, the CDR3 is TGCAGTGCTAGAGGAACGCCCTACGAGCAGTACTTC. Its translation is CSARGTPYEQYF.

The V call is TRBV29-1, the J call TRBJ2-3; 14 bases are shared with TRBD2. This CDR3 spans 15 amino acids. Germline assignment: CDR1 SQVTM and CDR2 ANQGSEA. V lost 7 bases and J lost 1; bases outside the gene matches: 4. The CDR3 region is CSGRLAGGGTDTQYF. In DNA, the CDR3 is TGCAGCGGCCGACTAGCGGGAGGGGGCACAGATACGCAGTATTTT.

This clonotype was detected only a few times. The chain combines TRBV6-1 with TRBJ1-2; TRBD1 matches at 7 bases. CDR1 and CDR2 from the germline V gene are MNHNS and SASEGT. The length of the CDR3 is 14 residues. After removal of 5 bases from V and 7 bases from J, the junction contained 10 bases not matched to a gene. This chain's CDR3 is CASSPTRQGGGYTF. As DNA, the CDR3 is TGTGCCAGCAGTCCTACCCGACAGGGTGGTGGCTACACCTTC.

The sample holds many counts of this clonotype. Germline is not matched at one junction end, which may reflect a read error. The V gene is TRBV7-2, the J gene TRBJ1-2; the D is unclear. CDR1 and CDR2 from the germline V gene are SGHTA and FQGNSA. The CDR3 sequence is 12 residues long. CDR3 loop: CASSLAGYGYTF. The CDR3 coding sequence is TGCGCCAGCAGCTTGGCCGGCTATGGCTACACCTTC.

This chain links TRBV7-2 with TRBJ1-2; D unresolved. Per germline, CDR1 SGHTA and CDR2 FQGNSA. CDR3 size: 14 residues. V was clipped by 3 bases and J by 0 bases, with 8 bases between them. In DNA form, the CDR3 reads TGTGCCAGCAGCTTTCAAAGGACTAACTATGGCTACACCTTC. It codes for CASSFQRTNYGYTF.

This clonotype was observed many times. This sequence joins TRBV3-1 and TRBJ2-3; 13 bases are a match to TRBD2. CDR1 is LGHDT, CDR2 YNNKEL, per germline (reference sequence). The V segment lost 0 bases and the J segment 0 bases; nucleotides outside the gene matches: 3. The CDR3 runs 18 residues. As DNA, the CDR3 is TGTGCCAGCAGCCAAGAGGGACTAGCGGGACCTAGCACAGATACGCAGTATTTT. Its protein product is CASSQEGLAGPSTDTQYF.

This clonotype was seen at least ten times. The chain has TRBV28 and TRBJ2-3; D ambiguous. Trimming removed 4 bases from V and 0 bases from J, with 2 bases in between. Germline V CDR1 and CDR2: MDHEN, SYDVKM. This CDR3 has 12 residues. CDR3 residues: CASSWSTDTQYF. Written as DNA, the CDR3 is TGTGCCAGCAGTTGGAGCACAGATACGCAGTATTTT.

This clonotype was observed at least ten times. This chain connects TRBV12-3 or TRBV12-4 to TRBJ2-1; 8 positions agree with TRBD2. This CDR3 spans 14 amino acids. V dropped 6 bases and J dropped 5; count of bases not matched to a gene: 6. CDR3 sequence (DNA): TGTGCCAGCAGGGGAGCGGGAGTGAACAATGAGCAGTTCTTC. This gives the protein CASRGAGVNNEQFF.

This clonotype was observed a few times. The chain links TRBV4-3 to TRBJ2-3; TRBD2 matches 7 bases. In germline, CDR1 is LGHNA, CDR2 YSLEER. V gave up 3 bases and J gave up 3 bases; unmatched junction bases: 9. CDR3 length: 16 amino acids. The CDR3 here is CASSHQWEGSTDTQYF. The CDR3 DNA sequence: TGCGCCAGCAGCCACCAATGGGAGGGCAGTACAGATACGCAGTATTTT.

This clonotype showed up just a few times. V and J are TRBV20-1 and TRBJ1-5; D gene unclear. V was cut by 7 bases and J by 2 bases, with 9 bases left in between. From germline, CDR1 is DFQATT and CDR2 SNEGSKA (reference sequence). This CDR3 spans 12 amino acids. This chain's CDR3 is CSGQDGNQPQHF. CDR3 in DNA: TGCAGTGGGCAGGACGGCAATCAGCCCCAGCATTTT.

This clonotype has at least ten counts. The chain links TRBV28 to TRBJ1-5; no clear D. The ends were cut back, 2 bases at V and 7 bases at J, with 12 bases in the middle. There are 14 residues in the CDR3. Looked up from germline, CDR1 is MDHEN and CDR2 is SYDVKM. The CDR3 reads CASSLGGIGQPQHF. Here the CDR3 DNA reads TGTGCCAGCAGTTTAGGAGGGATAGGGCAGCCCCAGCATTTT. The complete variable domain, with remaining parts taken from reference TRBV28 and TRBJ1-5, reads DVKVTQSSRYLVKRTGEKVFLECVQDMDHENMFWYRQDPGLGLRLIYFSYDVKMKEKGDIPEGYSVSREKKERFSLILESASTNQTSMYLCASSLGGIGQPQHFGDGTRLSIL.

Worth noting for this clonotype: A much larger clone sits a single nucleotide away, making a read error possible. A read error is likely, as this CDR3 ends without the conserved phenylalanine or tryptophan. The chain has TRBV20-1 and TRBJ2-7; D may be TRBD1 or TRBD2 (6 bases each). Trimming took off 6 bases at V and 0 bases at J, with 15 bases between the two ends. The CDR3 runs 14 residues. Germline CDR1 and CDR2: DFQATT and SNEGSKA (reference sequence). The CDR3 loop reads CSAKGDSFSYEQYY. DNA of the CDR3: TGCAGTGCGAAGGGGGACTCATTCTCCTACGAGCAGTACTAC.

This clonotype was detected a few times. The genes are TRBV28 and TRBJ2-7; a weak D match, TRBD2 (6 bases). Trimming removed 5 bases at V and 3 bases at J, with 20 bases between. The CDR3 covers 16 residues. In germline, CDR1 is MDHEN, CDR2 SYDVKM. Here the CDR3 reads CASSPSGGENFYEQYF. The CDR3 DNA sequence: TGTGCCAGCAGTCCCTCAGGAGGGGAAAACTTCTACGAGCAGTACTTC.

In this sample, this clonotype turned up many times. The V and J genes are TRBV10-3 and TRBJ2-1; 13 nucleotides line up with TRBD2. Trimming removed 11 bases from V and 6 bases from J; junction bases left unmatched: 7. Per germline, CDR1 ENHRY and CDR2 SYGVKD. The CDR3 covers 14 residues. The CDR3 region has the DNA TGTGCCGCCGGGGGACTAGCGGGATTCAATGAGCAGTTCTTC. Translating gives CAAGGLAGFNEQFF.

The chain has TRBV5-1 and TRBJ2-4, with D hard to call. The germline CDR1 and CDR2 sequences are SGHRS and YFSETQ. This CDR3 has 14 amino acids. The V and J ends lost 0 bases and 7 bases respectively, with 11 bases between them. CDR3 DNA sequence: TGCGCCAGCAGCTTGGACTACGGGTGGAACATTCAGTACTTC. Encoded protein: CASSLDYGWNIQYF.

At least ten counts were recorded for this clonotype. The chain uses TRBV12-3 or TRBV12-4 and TRBJ2-1, with 12 nucleotides matching TRBD2. V trimming: 10 bases; J trimming: 5 bases; junction bases outside the gene matches: 6. This CDR3 spans 14 amino acids. CDR3 protein: CATRTSGDHNEQFF. As DNA, the CDR3 is TGTGCCACCCGGACTAGCGGGGACCACAATGAGCAGTTCTTC.